This T cell receptor beta chain was sequenced for a study of CD8 T cells in Susac syndrome. The CDR3 consists of 14 residues. With 6 bases removed from V and 0 bases from J, the gap between germline ends came to 14 bases. Germline CDR1 and CDR2: DFQATT and SNEGSKA (reference sequence). Reverse transcription of about 0.45 to 1 ug RNA used random hexamers. MiXCR was run by TCRdb on the immunoSEQ multiplex PCR reads, yielding one entry per CDR3 protein. The sample has 160,000 or so distinct CDR3 sequences; 94% are singletons. V usage is TRBV20-1 and J usage is TRBJ1-1, with D perhaps matching TRBD1 (5 bases). The clonotype was recovered from a human donor with Susac syndrome. Source material: CD4+ T cells from PBMCs. The CDR3 nucleotides read TGCAGTGCCATAGACAGTCAACTGAACACTGAAGCTTTCTTT. It is translated as CSAIDSQLNTEAFF.